These T cell receptor beta chains were read from a single sample in a study of response to subunit inactivated influenza vaccine. TCRdb re-derived calls from the RT-PCR reads in MiXCR, one entry per CDR3 protein. The table includes around 790,000 distinct CDR3 sequences, about 20% detected once. This material consisted of PBMCs from blood, taken 4 to 6 days after vaccination. Receptors originate from a man aged 45-65 years who received an inactivated influenza vaccine. CDR3s include the opening cysteine and the closing phenylalanine or tryptophan. A D gene is named only where the DNA matches it firmly. Clone sizes are given selectively: once, few, many, or a class where the clone is expanded.

>.|TRBV7-2|TRBJ2-5|.
TGTGCCAGCAGCTTAGAGGGTCTGGGGTCCGAGACCCAGTACTTC
CASSLEGLGSETQYF
>.|TRBV20-1|TRBJ1-1|few
TGCAGTGCCGCGAAGGCGGACAGCTTTTCTGAAGCTTTCTTT
CSAAKADSFSEAFF
>.|TRBV2|TRBJ1-4|.
TGTGCCAGCAGTTCCCTTGGGCAGAGTAATGAAAAACTGTTTTTT
CASSSLGQSNEKLFF
>.|TRBV20-1|TRBJ1-1|.
TGCAGTGCTAGAGGGGGAACAAGGTCAGCTGAAGCTTTCTTT
CSARGGTRSAEAFF
>.|TRBV5-6|TRBJ2-3|.
TGTGCCAGCAGCTTGGTCTGGGTTAGCACAGATACGCAGTATTTT
CASSLVWVSTDTQYF
>.|TRBV2|TRBJ1-5|.
TGTGCCAGCACTGAAAGTCGGCGGAACCATCAGCCCCAGCATTTT
CASTESRRNHQPQHF
>TRBD1|TRBV7-3|TRBJ2-3|few
TGTGCCAGCAGCTTAACGGCGACAGGGGCGCAGTATTTT
CASSLTATGAQYF
>.|TRBV4-2|TRBJ2-7|.
TGTGCCAGCAGCCAAGTTATAGAGCGGTCCTACGATCAGTACTTC
CASSQVIERSYDQYF
>.|TRBV4-3|TRBJ2-2|.
TGCGCCAGCAGCCAAGAGAGGCTAGCCACCGGGGAGCTGTTTTTT
CASSQERLATGELFF
>TRBD1|TRBV9|TRBJ2-1|.
TGTGCCAGCAGCGAGCCTCCGGACAGGGTAGTCTACAATGAGCAGTTCTTC
CASSEPPDRVVYNEQFF
>.|TRBV7-9|TRBJ2-7|once
TGTGCCAGCGTATTCGGTTACGAGCAGTACTTC
CASVFGYEQYF
>TRBD1|TRBV6-2/TRBV6-3|TRBJ1-2|.
TGTGCCAGCAGTTACCCGGGACAGACCGCCGATGGCTACACCTTC
CASSYPGQTADGYTF
>.|TRBV20-1|TRBJ1-1|.
TGCAGTGCTAGCGATCGGTCCGACACTGAAGCTTTCTTT
CSASDRSDTEAFF
>.|TRBV10-1|TRBJ2-1|.
TGCGCCAGCAGTGCCCTCCGATACAATGAGCAGTTCTTC
CASSALRYNEQFF
>.|TRBV6-6|TRBJ1-2|few
TGTGCCAGCACCCCGCGCGGGGGGGGTGGCTACACCTTC
CASTPRGGGGYTF
>.|TRBV7-9|TRBJ2-1|few
TGTGCCAGCAGCTTTCCAGAATACAATGAGCAGTTCTTC
CASSFPEYNEQFF
>.|TRBV11-2|TRBJ2-2|many
TGTGCCAGCAGCCGCGCTCTGGGCGGGAAGAACACCGGGGAGCTGTTTTTT
CASSRALGGKNTGELFF
>.|TRBV7-2|TRBJ1-5|.
TGTGCCAGCAGCGAGGAGGGGGGCGCGTATCAGCCCCAGCATTTT
CASSEEGGAYQPQHF
>.|TRBV20-1|TRBJ2-4|.
TGCAGTTCTCCGGTCAGGGTCAAAAACATTCAGTACTTC
CSSPVRVKNIQYF
>.|TRBV2|TRBJ2-7|few
TGTGCCAGCAGTTCGACTTATAACTACGAGCAGTACTTC
CASSSTYNYEQYF
>TRBD2|TRBV9|TRBJ2-5|once
TGTGCCAGCAGCGTACTTAGCGGGGGGCCAGAGACCCAGTACTTC
CASSVLSGGPETQYF
>.|TRBV4-3|TRBJ1-2|few
TGCGCCAGCAGCCAAGCAGGGGCCCGTGGCTACACCTTC
CASSQAGARGYTF
>TRBD2|TRBV20-1|TRBJ2-7|.
TGCAGTGCTAGTGGGGGGGAAGGCTACGAGCAGTACTTC
CSASGGEGYEQYF
>.|TRBV6-5|TRBJ1-1|many
TGTGCCAGCAGTTACGAGGGGACTGAAGCTTTCTTT
CASSYEGTEAFF